What follows describes a single T cell receptor beta chain. Its target is unknown. The data are from a study of T cells in Graves' hyperthyroidism and ophthalmopathy. The CDR3 regions of TCR beta were amplified from RNA transcripts. The primer set for the first-round RT-PCR of the TCR CDR3 was HTBI. TCRdb called the multiplex PCR reads again in MiXCR, with one record for every CDR3 protein. Of over 650,000 distinct CDR3 sequences in the sample, nearly 45% are singletons; the top ten hold less than 9%. The V end lost 4 bases, the J end lost 2 bases, and 10 bases lay between the germline ends. This CDR3 spans 13 amino acids. The germline V gene encodes CDR1 SGHRS and CDR2 YFSETQ. Study-wide results and caveats: Blood also contained most expanded thyroid clonotypes above 0.001. Stable hyperthyroidism was told apart from ophthalmopathy by a model built on 13 V-J features.

The rearrangement joins TRBV5-1 to TRBJ2-7; maybe TRBD1 (6 bases). The sequenced material came from peripheral blood or thyroid tissue (not recorded which). This receptor was taken from an adult man with Graves' disease, either hyperthyroidism or ophthalmopathy (not recorded which). For the CDR3, the DNA is TGCGCCAGCAGCGCGACAGGAGCCTACGAGCAGTACTTC. Translation: CASSATGAYEQYF. The whole variable domain, remainder taken from reference TRBV5-1 and TRBJ2-7, is KAGVTQTPRYLIKTRGQQVTLSCSPISGHRSVSWYQQTPGQGLQFLFEYFSETQRNKGNFPGRFSGRQFSNSRSEMNVSTLELGDSALYLCASSATGAYEQYFGPGTRLTVT.